A selection of T cell receptor beta chains follows, all from one sample in a study of T cell repertoires in ileal Crohn's disease. Data came from immunoSEQ multiplex PCR; TCRdb stores just in-frame clones and leaves some out. The sample holds 25,000 to 30,000 clones, roughly 78% seen once. Sequenced input: ileal tissue. These TCRs come from an adult with Crohn's disease. Both conserved end residues are part of each CDR3. Fields, in order: J gene, D gene, CDR3 length, V gene, clone size, CDR3 DNA, CDR3 protein. D genes are given only for firm matches. Only some rows state a clone size, as once, few, many or a class for expanded clones.

TRBJ2-5 . 12 TRBV2 . TGTGCCAGCGTGCGGGAACAAGAGACCCAGTACTTC CASVREQETQYF
TRBJ2-7 . 13 TRBV9 . TGTGCCAGCAGCGCTGCGGCGTCAAACGAGCAGTACTTC CASSAAASNEQYF
TRBJ1-2 . 13 TRBV2 . TGTGCCAGCGGTAGGACAGTCCCGAGGGGCTACACCTTC CASGRTVPRGYTF
TRBJ2-7 TRBD2 16 TRBV27 few TGTGCCAGCAGTTTAGTCCTAGCGGGAGGGCAATACGAGCAGTACTTC CASSLVLAGGQYEQYF
TRBJ2-3 TRBD2 16 TRBV5-1 few TGCGCCAGCAGCTTGGGAAGTAGCGGGGGTCGGGATACGCAGTATTTT CASSLGSSGGRDTQYF
TRBJ2-5 TRBD2 14 TRBV5-5 . TGTGCCAGCAGCCCCGGGGGGTTCCAAGAGACCCAGTACTTC CASSPGGFQETQYF
TRBJ1-6 TRBD1 14 TRBV5-1 . TGCGCCAGCTCCCTAGGGACAGGAAATTCACCCCTCCACTTT CASSLGTGNSPLHF
TRBJ2-1 TRBD2 16 TRBV9 once TGTGCCAGCAGCGTAGCTCCTCTCGGACTAGCGAATGAGCAGTTCTTC CASSVAPLGLANEQFF
TRBJ2-2 TRBD2 15 TRBV27 few TGTGCCAGCAGAAAACTAGCGGGGGGGCCCGGGGAGCTGTTTTTT CASRKLAGGPGELFF
TRBJ2-2 TRBD2 18 TRBV5-6 once TGTGCCAGCAGCTCTAGAGCTAGCGGGGAGGGTGACACCGGGGAGCTGTTTTTT CASSSRASGEGDTGELFF
TRBJ1-4 . 13 TRBV11-2 . TGTGCCAGCAGCTTCGACACGAATGAAAAACTGTTTTTT CASSFDTNEKLFF
TRBJ2-7 TRBD2 16 TRBV15 . TGTGCCACCAGCAGAGAACCAGCGGGAGGGTCCTACGAGCAGTACTTC CATSREPAGGSYEQYF
TRBJ2-7 TRBD1 14 TRBV6-6 . TGTGCCAGCACCTGGACAGGGGGCTCCTACGAGCAGTACTTC CASTWTGGSYEQYF
TRBJ1-6 . 13 TRBV7-9 . TGTGCCAGCAGCCCGACGGAGAATTCACCCCTCCACTTT CASSPTENSPLHF
TRBJ1-1 . 12 TRBV6-5 . TGTGCCAGCAGTTCCTTGGACATGGGTGCTTTCTTT CASSSLDMGAFF
TRBJ1-6 TRBD1 14 TRBV27 . TGTGCCAGCAGTTTATCGACAGGGAACTCACCCCTCCACTTT CASSLSTGNSPLHF
TRBJ1-5 . 14 TRBV2 once TGTGCCAGCAGTGAGGGGGCGGCCAATCAGCCCCAGCATTTT CASSEGAANQPQHF
TRBJ1-1 . 12 TRBV19 . TGTGCCAGTAGAGAGGGAAACACTGAAGCTTTCTTT CASREGNTEAFF
TRBJ2-4 TRBD1 18 TRBV19 once TGTGCCAGTAGCCCGAAGGCGACAGGGGCGGGGACCAAAAACATTCAGTACTTC CASSPKATGAGTKNIQYF
TRBJ2-7 TRBD2 18 TRBV4-2 . TGTGCCAGCAGCCAAGAAACAGAGCGGGGACTTATACCCTACGAGCAGTACTTC CASSQETERGLIPYEQYF
TRBJ2-1 TRBD2 17 TRBV9 . TGTGCCAGCAGCGTAGCGCGGGGACTAGCGGGGGACGGTGAGCAGTTCTTC CASSVARGLAGDGEQFF
TRBJ2-7 TRBD1 15 TRBV4-3 . TGCGCCAGCAGCCAAGCGGGACAGGGGGCTTACGAGCAGTACTTC CASSQAGQGAYEQYF
TRBJ1-3 TRBD1 20 TRBV4-2 . TGTGCCAGCAGCCTAGGCGACAGGGGAAGAATAGATGTCTCTGGAAACACCATATATTTT CASSLGDRGRIDVSGNTIYF
TRBJ2-1 TRBD2 15 TRBV19 . TGTGCCAGTAGTACGACTAGCGGGCTATACAATGAGCAGTTCTTC CASSTTSGLYNEQFF
TRBJ2-7 TRBD1 14 TRBV7-9 . TGTGCCAGCAGCAGGGACAGGAGCTCCTACGAGCAGTACTTC CASSRDRSSYEQYF
TRBJ2-3 TRBD2 17 TRBV7-2 . TGTGCCAGCAGCTTAGTTAGTAGCGGGGGGGGCTCAGATACGCAGTATTTT CASSLVSSGGGSDTQYF
TRBJ1-6 . 13 TRBV30 few TGTGCCTGGACAGGACAACCTAATTCACCCCTCCACTTT CAWTGQPNSPLHF
TRBJ2-7 TRBD2 15 TRBV5-6 . TGTGCCAGCAGCGCAAATCCGGGACTAGTCTACGAGCAGTACTTC CASSANPGLVYEQYF
TRBJ2-1 . 14 TRBV5-1 . TGCGCCAGCACCTTCGGGGGACGGTTCAATGAGCAGTTCTTC CASTFGGRFNEQFF
TRBJ2-1 TRBD2 15 TRBV15 . TGTGCCACCAGCAGAGGCCCTTTTAGCGGGATCCGGCAGTTCTTC CATSRGPFSGIRQFF
TRBJ2-1 TRBD2 14 TRBV6-6 . TGTGCCAGCAACAGCGGGAGCTCCTACAATGAGCAGTTCTTC CASNSGSSYNEQFF
TRBJ1-2 TRBD1 12 TRBV30 . TGTGCCTGGGAGGACAGGGGGTATGGCTACACCTTC CAWEDRGYGYTF
TRBJ2-1 . 12 TRBV6-6 . TGTGCCAGCAGGGGCATAGGCAATGAGCAGTTCTTC CASRGIGNEQFF
TRBJ1-2 . 14 TRBV5-1 once TGCGCCAGCAGCTCCGGACAGCAGACCTATGGCTACACCTTC CASSSGQQTYGYTF
TRBJ2-6 TRBD1 11 TRBV6-6 . TGTGCCAGCCGGGACAGGGTCGTCCTGACTTTC CASRDRVVLTF
TRBJ2-7 TRBD2 14 TRBV7-2 . TGTGCCAGCGCCCTAGCGGGCTTGGGCCACGAGCAGTACTTC CASALAGLGHEQYF
TRBJ2-2 TRBD1 15 TRBV6-5 . TGTGCCAGCAGTTTGAACAGGGGAAACACCGGGGAGCTGTTTTTT CASSLNRGNTGELFF
TRBJ1-6 . 14 TRBV4-1 . TGCGCCAGCAGCCAACAGGGGAATAATTCACCCCTCCACTTT CASSQQGNNSPLHF
TRBJ2-3 . 11 TRBV2 . TGTGCCAGCAGTGCCCGAGATACGCAGTATTTT CASSARDTQYF
TRBJ1-5 . 15 TRBV15 few TGTGCCACCAGCAGAGGGGGGGTTCGCAATCAGCCCCAGCATTTT CATSRGGVRNQPQHF
TRBJ2-5 . 14 TRBV11-1 . TGTGCCAGCAGCTTACGCGGCGCGGGAGAGACCCAGTACTTC CASSLRGAGETQYF
TRBJ2-2 . 13 TRBV2 once TGTGCCAGCAGTCCGACACCGACAAGGGAGCTGTTTTTT CASSPTPTRELFF
TRBJ1-1 . 18 TRBV4-1 once TGCGCCAGCAGCCAAAGACCAGGACGGGGTAGGAGAAGGACTGAAGCTTTCTTT CASSQRPGRGRRRTEAFF
TRBJ2-3 TRBD1 15 TRBV4-3 . TGCGCCAGCAGCACCCGACAGGGTAGTGCAGATACGCAGTATTTT CASSTRQGSADTQYF
TRBJ2-4 . 15 TRBV18 . TGTGCCAGCTCACCGACAGGCCACAGGTCCAACATTCAGTACTTC CASSPTGHRSNIQYF
TRBJ1-6 TRBD1 13 TRBV2 . TGTGCCAGCAGGTGGACAGGCGAGACACCCCTCCACTTT CASRWTGETPLHF
TRBJ2-5 TRBD2 17 TRBV4-1 . TGCGCCAGCAGCCAAGAGGGTGCGGGGGGGCCTTGGGAGACCCAGTACTTC CASSQEGAGGPWETQYF
TRBJ2-1 TRBD2 17 TRBV4-1 . TGCGCCAGCAGCTCCCGGGTAGCGGGAGACCCCTACAATGAGCAGTTCTTC CASSSRVAGDPYNEQFF